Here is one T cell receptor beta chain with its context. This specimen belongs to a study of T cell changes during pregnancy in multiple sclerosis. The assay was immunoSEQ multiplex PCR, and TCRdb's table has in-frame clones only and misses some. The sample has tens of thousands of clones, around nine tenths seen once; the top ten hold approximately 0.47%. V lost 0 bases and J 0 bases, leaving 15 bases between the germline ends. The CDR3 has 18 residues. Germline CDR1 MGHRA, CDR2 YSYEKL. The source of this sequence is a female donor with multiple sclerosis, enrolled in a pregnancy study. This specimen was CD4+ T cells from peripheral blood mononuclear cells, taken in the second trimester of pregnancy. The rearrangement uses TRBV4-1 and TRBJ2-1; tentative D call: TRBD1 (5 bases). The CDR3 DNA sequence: TGCGCCAGCAGCCAAGAATCCTGGGGCGGAGACTCCTACAATGAGCAGTTCTTC. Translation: CASSQESWGGDSYNEQFF.